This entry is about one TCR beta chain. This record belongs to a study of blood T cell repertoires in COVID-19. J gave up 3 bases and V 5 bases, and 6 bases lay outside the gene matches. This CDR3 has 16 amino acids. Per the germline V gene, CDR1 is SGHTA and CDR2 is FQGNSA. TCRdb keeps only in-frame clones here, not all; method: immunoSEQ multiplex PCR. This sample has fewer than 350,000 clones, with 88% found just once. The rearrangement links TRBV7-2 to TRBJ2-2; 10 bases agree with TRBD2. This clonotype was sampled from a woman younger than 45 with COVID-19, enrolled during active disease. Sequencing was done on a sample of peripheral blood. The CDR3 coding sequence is TGTGCCAGCAGCCCCCTCAGCGGGGGGGACACCGGGGAGCTGTTTTTT. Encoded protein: CASSPLSGGDTGELFF. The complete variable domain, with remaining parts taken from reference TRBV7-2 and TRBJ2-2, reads GAGVSQSPSNKVTEKGKDVELRCDPISGHTALYWYRQSLGQGLEFLIYFQGNSAPDKSGLPSDRFSAERTGGSVSTLTIQRTQQEDSAVYLCASSPLSGGDTGELFFGEGSRLTVL.